These 15 T cell receptor beta chains were sequenced from one sample in a study of OX40 agonist ivuxolimab in advanced cancers. Measured with immunoSEQ multiplex PCR; TCRdb has only the in-frame clones, and not every one. The data contain 70,000 or so clones, around nine tenths of them singletons. This sample comprised CD4+ or CD8+ T cells sorted from blood, obtained in a trial of the OX40 agonist ivuxolimab. The receptors here all came from an adult with an advanced solid tumor such as melanoma, head and neck, liver or kidney cancer.

This clone was counted only a few times. The chain couples TRBV7-9 to TRBJ1-1; no clear D. CDR3 length equals 14 residues. Germline V CDR1 and CDR2: SEHNR, FQNEAQ (reference sequence). Trimming pared 1 base from V and 1 base from J, leaving 7 bases between. CDR3 nucleotide sequence: TGTGCCAGCAGCTTAGTAGGGCCGAACACTGAAGCTTTCTTT. Protein: CASSLVGPNTEAFF.

The gene calls are TRBV19 and TRBJ2-7; TRBD1 agrees at 9 bases. Germline-derived CDR1 and CDR2 are LNHDA and SQIVND (reference sequence). V lost 2 bases, J lost 2 bases, and 4 bases stayed unmatched. The CDR3 extends over 15 amino acids. The CDR3: CASSISGTGTYEQYF. CDR3 sequence (DNA): TGTGCCAGTAGTATAAGTGGGACAGGGACCTACGAGCAGTACTTC.

The chain is built from TRBV4-1 and TRBJ2-4; TRBD1 matches 8 bases. The trim removed 1 base at V and 7 bases at J, leaving 6 bases unmatched. This CDR3 has 15 amino acids. The germline CDR1 and CDR2 sequences are MGHRA and YSYEKL. The CDR3 nucleotides read TGCGCCAGCAGCCAAGTGGGGACAGGAGGGAACATTCAGTACTTC. Its translation is CASSQVGTGGNIQYF.

In DNA, the CDR3 is TGTGCCAGCAGCTGGGACCCCTACACCGGGGAGCTGTTTTTT. Amino acids: CASSWDPYTGELFF. The rearrangement links TRBV7-2 to TRBJ2-2; D may match TRBD1 or TRBD2 (5 bases each). The CDR3 is made up of 14 amino acids. The V end lost 4 bases, the J end lost 3 bases, and 9 bases lay between the germline ends. From germline, CDR1 is SGHTA and CDR2 FQGNSA.

The chain employs TRBV10-3 and TRBJ2-2, with D perhaps matching TRBD2 (7 bases). V lost 6 bases to trimming and J lost 0 bases, with 11 bases between them. The CDR3 length is 15 residues. Germline lookup yields CDR1 ENHRY and CDR2 SYGVKD. The CDR3 is CAIRGGLSNTGELFF. The CDR3 nucleotides are TGTGCCATCAGAGGGGGACTATCGAACACCGGGGAGCTGTTTTTT.

CDR3 loop: CASSPSLILTTQYF. The CDR3 bases are TGTGCCAGCAGTCCTAGCCTGATCCTGACTACGCAGTATTTT. V gene TRBV28 combines with J gene TRBJ2-3, with D possibly TRBD2 on 5 matching bases. Trimming shortened V by 5 bases and J by 8 bases, and 17 bases separated the two germline ends. The CDR3 is made up of 14 amino acids. CDR1 and CDR2 (germline): MDHEN, SYDVKM.

The chain recombines TRBV2 with TRBJ1-6; D uncertain. V lost 6 bases and J 16 bases, leaving 13 bases between the germline ends. Germline V gene data show CDR1 as SNHLY and CDR2 as FYNNEI. This CDR3 has 11 residues. CDR3 bases: TGTGCCAGCAGCCGGGCCGTTCCTCTCCACTTT. This codes for CASSRAVPLHF.

The chain employs TRBV5-1 and TRBJ2-1, with D possibly called TRBD1 or TRBD2 (5 bases each). The CDR3 is 15 amino acids. Germline V gives CDR1 SGHRS, CDR2 YFSETQ. V lost 3 bases, J lost 5 bases, and 15 bases lay in between. The CDR3 bases are TGCGCCAGCAGCTCCTGGGACCCGAGGGACAATGAGCAGTTCTTC. This sequence encodes CASSSWDPRDNEQFF.

In this sample, this clone turned up once. This sequence joins TRBV7-9 and TRBJ2-2; D is unresolved. V was clipped by 1 base and J by 6 bases, with 6 bases between them. CDR1 and CDR2 (germline): SEHNR, FQNEAQ (reference sequence). This CDR3 spans 13 amino acids. In DNA, the CDR3 is TGTGCCAGCAGCTTAGAGGAACCCGGGGAGCTGTTTTTT. Translating it yields CASSLEEPGELFF.

This clone was seen a handful of times. V is TRBV28 and J is TRBJ2-7, with 11 bases lining up with TRBD2. Germline trimming cut 2 bases from V and 1 base from J; bases unmatched to any gene: 7. There are 17 residues in the CDR3. Germline V gives CDR1 MDHEN, CDR2 SYDVKM. Written as DNA, the CDR3 is TGTGCCAGCAGTTTAAATGGGGGGACTAGCGGATCCTACGAGCAGTACTTC. Its translation: CASSLNGGTSGSYEQYF.

Comment on this clone: The CDR3 end shows no conserved phenylalanine or tryptophan, and so a read error is likely. The limits of the CDR3 on the DNA are not certain, so only TCRdb's listed CDR3 is given. The genes are TRBV29-1 and TRBJ2-7. Germline CDR1 SQVTM, CDR2 ANQGSEA. The CDR3 length is 9 residues, termini included. The CDR3 here is CSVVAKGPN.

This clone showed up just once. The V call is TRBV6-1, the J call TRBJ2-7; 9 nucleotides match TRBD1. In germline, CDR1 is MNHNS, CDR2 SASEGT. This CDR3 has 14 residues. Trimming took 6 bases from V and 5 from J; bases not matched to a gene: 8. The DNA of the CDR3 is TGTGCCAGCAGCCCCGGGACAGGGCGCCACGAGCAGTACTTC. Translation gives CASSPGTGRHEQYF.

The genes are TRBV28 and TRBJ2-7; unclear D gene. Germline CDR1 MDHEN, CDR2 SYDVKM. The V end was cut by 4 bases, the J end by 0 bases, with 7 bases between. This CDR3 is 13 amino acids long. The CDR3 DNA sequence: TGTGCCAGCAGTTCTGGTGACTCCTACGAGCAGTACTTC. Protein product: CASSSGDSYEQYF.

The rearrangement joins TRBV29-1 to TRBJ2-2; D might be TRBD2 (5 bases). The CDR3 spans 16 residues. From germline, CDR1 is SQVTM and CDR2 ANQGSEA. Trimming removed 7 bases from V and 0 bases from J, with 18 bases in between. This CDR3 reads CSAESGPGANTGELFF. CDR3 sequence (DNA): TGCAGCGCCGAGTCGGGCCCCGGGGCGAACACCGGGGAGCTGTTTTTT.

The chain couples TRBV29-1 to TRBJ2-7, with TRBD1 as a possible D gene (6 bases). This CDR3 has 12 residues. Germline-derived CDR1 and CDR2 are SQVTM and ANQGSEA. V gave up 6 bases and J gave up 7 bases, with 16 bases separating them. The CDR3 DNA follows: TGCAGCGTAGTGATGGACAGCCGGGAGCAGTACTTC. Encoded protein: CSVVMDSREQYF.